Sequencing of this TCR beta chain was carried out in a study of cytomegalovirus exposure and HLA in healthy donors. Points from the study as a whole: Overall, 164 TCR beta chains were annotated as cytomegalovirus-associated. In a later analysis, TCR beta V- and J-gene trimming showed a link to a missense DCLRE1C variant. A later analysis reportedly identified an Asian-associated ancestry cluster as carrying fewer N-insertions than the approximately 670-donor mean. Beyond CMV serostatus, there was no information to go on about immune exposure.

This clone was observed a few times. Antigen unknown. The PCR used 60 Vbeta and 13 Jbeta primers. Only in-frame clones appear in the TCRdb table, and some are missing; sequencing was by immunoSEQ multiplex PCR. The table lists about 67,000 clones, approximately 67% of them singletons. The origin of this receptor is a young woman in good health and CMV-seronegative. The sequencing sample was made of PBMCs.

The CDR3 DNA follows: TGCGCCAGCAGCCAAGAAACCAACGGCGGTGAAGAGACTGAAGCTTTCTTT. Its translation is CASSQETNGGEETEAFF. The chain links TRBV4-1 to TRBJ1-1; D is undetermined. The CDR3 spans 17 residues. Trimming removed 0 bases at V and 5 bases at J, with 19 bases between. Germline CDR1 and CDR2: MGHRA and YSYEKL.